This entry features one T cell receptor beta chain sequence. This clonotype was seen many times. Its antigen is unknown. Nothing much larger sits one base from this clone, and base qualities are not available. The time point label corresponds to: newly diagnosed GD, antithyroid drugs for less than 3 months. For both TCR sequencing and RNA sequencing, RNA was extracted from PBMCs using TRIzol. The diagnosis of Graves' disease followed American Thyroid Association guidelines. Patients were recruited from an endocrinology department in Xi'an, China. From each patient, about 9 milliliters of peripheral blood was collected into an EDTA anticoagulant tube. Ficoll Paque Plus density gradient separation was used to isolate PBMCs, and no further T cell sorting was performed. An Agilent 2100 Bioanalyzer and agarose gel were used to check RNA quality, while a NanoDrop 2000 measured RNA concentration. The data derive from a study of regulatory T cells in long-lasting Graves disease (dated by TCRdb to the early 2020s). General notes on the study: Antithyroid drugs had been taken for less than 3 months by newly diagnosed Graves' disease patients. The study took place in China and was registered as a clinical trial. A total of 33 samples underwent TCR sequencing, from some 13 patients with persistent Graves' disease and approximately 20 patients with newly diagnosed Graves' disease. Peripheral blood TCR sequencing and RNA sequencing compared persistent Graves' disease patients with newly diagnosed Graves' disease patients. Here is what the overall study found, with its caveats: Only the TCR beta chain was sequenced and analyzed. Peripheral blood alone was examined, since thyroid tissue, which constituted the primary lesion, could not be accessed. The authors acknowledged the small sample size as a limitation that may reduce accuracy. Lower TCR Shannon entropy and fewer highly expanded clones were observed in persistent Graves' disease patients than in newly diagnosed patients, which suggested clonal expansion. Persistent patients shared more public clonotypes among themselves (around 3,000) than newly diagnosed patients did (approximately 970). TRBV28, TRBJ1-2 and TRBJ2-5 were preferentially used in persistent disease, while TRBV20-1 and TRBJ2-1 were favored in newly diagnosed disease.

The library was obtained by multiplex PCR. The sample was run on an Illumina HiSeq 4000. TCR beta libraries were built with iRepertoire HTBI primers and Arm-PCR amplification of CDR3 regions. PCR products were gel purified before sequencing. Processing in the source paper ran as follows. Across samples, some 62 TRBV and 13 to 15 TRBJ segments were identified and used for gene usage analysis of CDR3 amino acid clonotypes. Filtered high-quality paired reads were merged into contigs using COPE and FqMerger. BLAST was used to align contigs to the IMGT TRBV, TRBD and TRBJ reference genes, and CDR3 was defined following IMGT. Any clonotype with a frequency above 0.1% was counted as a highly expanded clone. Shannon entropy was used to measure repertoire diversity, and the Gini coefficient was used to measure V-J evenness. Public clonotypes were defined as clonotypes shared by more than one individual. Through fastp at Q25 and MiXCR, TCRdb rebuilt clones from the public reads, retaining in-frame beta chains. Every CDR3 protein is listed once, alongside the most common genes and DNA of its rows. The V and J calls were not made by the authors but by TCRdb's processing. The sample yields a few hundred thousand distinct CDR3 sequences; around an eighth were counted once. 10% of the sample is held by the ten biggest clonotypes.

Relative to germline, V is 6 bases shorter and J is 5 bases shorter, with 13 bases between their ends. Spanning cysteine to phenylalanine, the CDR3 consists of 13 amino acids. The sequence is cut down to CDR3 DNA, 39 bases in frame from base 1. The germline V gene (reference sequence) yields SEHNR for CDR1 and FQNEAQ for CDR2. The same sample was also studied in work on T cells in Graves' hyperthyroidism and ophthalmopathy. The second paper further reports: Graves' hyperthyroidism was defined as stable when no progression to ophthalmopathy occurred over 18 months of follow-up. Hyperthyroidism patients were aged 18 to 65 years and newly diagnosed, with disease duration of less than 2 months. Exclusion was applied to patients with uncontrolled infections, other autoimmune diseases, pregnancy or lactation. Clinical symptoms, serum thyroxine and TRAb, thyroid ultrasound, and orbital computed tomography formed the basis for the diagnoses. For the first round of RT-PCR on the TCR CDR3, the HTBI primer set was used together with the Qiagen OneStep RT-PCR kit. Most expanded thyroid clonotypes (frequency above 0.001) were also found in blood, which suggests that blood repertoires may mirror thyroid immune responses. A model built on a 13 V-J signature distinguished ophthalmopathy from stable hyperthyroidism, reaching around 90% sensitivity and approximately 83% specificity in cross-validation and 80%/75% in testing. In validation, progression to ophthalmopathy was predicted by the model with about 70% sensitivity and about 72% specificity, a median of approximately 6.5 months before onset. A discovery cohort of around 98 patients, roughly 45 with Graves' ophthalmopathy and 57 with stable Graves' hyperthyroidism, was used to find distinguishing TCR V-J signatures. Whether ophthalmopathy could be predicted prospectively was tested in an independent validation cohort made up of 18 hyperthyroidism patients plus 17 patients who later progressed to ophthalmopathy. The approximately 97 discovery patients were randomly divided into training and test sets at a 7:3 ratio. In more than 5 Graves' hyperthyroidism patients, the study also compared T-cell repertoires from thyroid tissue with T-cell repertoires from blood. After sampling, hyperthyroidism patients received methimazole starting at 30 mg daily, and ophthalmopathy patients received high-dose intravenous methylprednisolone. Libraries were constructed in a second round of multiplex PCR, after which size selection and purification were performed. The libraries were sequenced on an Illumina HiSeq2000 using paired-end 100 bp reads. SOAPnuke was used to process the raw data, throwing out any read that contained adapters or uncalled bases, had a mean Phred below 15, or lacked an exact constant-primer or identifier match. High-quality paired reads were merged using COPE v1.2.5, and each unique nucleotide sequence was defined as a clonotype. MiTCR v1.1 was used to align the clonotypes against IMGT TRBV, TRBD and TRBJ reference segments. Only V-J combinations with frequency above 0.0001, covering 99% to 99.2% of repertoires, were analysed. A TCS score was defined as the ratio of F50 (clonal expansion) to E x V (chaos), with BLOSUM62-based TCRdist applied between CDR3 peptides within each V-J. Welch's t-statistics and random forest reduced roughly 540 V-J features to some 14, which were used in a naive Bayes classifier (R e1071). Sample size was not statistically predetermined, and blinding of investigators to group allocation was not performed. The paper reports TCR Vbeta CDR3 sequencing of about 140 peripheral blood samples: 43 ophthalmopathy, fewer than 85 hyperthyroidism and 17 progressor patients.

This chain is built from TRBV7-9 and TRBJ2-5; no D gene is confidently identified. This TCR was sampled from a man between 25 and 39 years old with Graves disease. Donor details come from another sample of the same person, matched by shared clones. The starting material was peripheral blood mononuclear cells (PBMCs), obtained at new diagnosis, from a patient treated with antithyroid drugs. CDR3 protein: CASRPRHRETQYF. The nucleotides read TGTGCCAGCAGGCCGCGCCACCGGGAGACCCAGTACTTC.